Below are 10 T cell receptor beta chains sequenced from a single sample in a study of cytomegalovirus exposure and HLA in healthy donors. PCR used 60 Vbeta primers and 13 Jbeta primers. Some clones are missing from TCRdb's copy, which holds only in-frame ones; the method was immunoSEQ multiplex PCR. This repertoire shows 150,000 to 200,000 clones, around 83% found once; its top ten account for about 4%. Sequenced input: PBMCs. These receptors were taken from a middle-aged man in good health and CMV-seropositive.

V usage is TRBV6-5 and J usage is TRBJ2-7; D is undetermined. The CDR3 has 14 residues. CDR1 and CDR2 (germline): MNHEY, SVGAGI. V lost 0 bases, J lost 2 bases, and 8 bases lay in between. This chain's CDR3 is CASSYSNSAYEQYF. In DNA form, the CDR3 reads TGTGCCAGCAGTTACTCTAACTCTGCCTACGAGCAGTACTTC.

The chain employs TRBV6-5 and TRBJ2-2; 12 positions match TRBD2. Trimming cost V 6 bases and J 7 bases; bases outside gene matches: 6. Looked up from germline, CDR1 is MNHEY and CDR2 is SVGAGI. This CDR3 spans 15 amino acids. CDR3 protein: CASRLAGGGIGELFF. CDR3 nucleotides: TGTGCCAGCAGGCTAGCGGGAGGGGGAATCGGGGAGCTGTTTTTT.

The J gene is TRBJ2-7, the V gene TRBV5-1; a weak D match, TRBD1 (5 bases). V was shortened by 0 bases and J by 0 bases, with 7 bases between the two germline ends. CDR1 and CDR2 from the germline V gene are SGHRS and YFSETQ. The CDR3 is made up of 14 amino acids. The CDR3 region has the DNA TGCGCCAGCAGCTTGGTGCAGGGCTCCTACGAGCAGTACTTC. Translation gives CASSLVQGSYEQYF.

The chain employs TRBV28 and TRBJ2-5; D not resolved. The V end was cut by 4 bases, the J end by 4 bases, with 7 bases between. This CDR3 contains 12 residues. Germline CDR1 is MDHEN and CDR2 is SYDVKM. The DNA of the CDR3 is TGTGCCAGCAGTTCTTTCCCAGAGACCCAGTACTTC. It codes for CASSSFPETQYF.

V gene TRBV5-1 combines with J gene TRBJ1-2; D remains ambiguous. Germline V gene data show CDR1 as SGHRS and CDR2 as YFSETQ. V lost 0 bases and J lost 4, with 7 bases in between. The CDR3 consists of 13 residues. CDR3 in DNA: TGCGCCAGCAGCTTGGAGGCAGGCTATGGCTACACCTTC. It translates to CASSLEAGYGYTF.

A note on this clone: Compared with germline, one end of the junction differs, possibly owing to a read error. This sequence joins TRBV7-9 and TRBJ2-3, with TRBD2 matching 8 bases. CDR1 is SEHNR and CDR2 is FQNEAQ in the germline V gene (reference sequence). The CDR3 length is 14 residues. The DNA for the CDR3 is TGTTCCAGCAGCTTCTCGGGGGGGATGGATACGCAGTATTTT. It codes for CSSSFSGGMDTQYF.

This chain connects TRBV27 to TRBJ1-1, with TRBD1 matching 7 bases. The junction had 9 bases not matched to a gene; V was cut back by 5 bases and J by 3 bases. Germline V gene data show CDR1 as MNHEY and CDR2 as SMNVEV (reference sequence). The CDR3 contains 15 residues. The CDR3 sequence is CASSLQGQVDTEAFF. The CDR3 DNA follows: TGTGCCAGCAGTCTACAAGGACAGGTGGACACTGAAGCTTTCTTT.

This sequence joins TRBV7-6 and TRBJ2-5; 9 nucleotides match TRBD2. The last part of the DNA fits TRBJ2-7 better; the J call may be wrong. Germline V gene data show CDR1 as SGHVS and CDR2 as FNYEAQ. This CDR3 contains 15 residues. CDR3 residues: CASSLLGLATYEQYF. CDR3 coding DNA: TGTGCCAGCAGCTTGTTGGGACTAGCTACCTACGAGCAGTACTTC.

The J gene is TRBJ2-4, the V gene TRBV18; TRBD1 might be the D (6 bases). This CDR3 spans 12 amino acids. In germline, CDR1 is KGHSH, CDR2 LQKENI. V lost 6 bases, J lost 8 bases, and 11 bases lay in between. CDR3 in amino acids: CASSGDMDIQYF. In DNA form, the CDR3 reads TGTGCCAGCTCCGGGGACATGGACATTCAGTACTTC.

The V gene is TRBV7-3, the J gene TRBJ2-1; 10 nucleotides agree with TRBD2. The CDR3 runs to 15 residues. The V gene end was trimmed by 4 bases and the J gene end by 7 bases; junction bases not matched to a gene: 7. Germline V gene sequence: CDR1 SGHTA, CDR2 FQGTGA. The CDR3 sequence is CASSSIAGGRNEQFF. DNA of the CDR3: TGTGCCAGCAGCTCAATAGCGGGGGGAAGGAATGAGCAGTTCTTC.